These T cell receptor beta chains were read from a single sample in a study of blood T cell repertoires in COVID-19. Clones were sequenced by immunoSEQ multiplex PCR, and TCRdb holds only the in-frame ones, with some missing. Of roughly 200,000 clones in the sample, roughly 83% were seen once. The sample comprised peripheral blood. These receptors originate from a man aged 40-49 years with acute or convalescent COVID-19. Both conserved end residues are part of each CDR3. D genes are given only for firm matches. Size is omitted from some rows. Given values are once, few, many or a class for expanded clones.

D	V	J	size	CDR3	DNA
.	TRBV4-2	TRBJ1-2	.	CASSQANPGGYTF	TGTGCCAGCAGCCAGGCAAATCCCGGGGGCTACACCTTC
.	TRBV25-1	TRBJ2-5	.	CASSGRLGGAERETQYF	TGTGCCAGCAGTGGCCGGCTTGGGGGGGCAGAGCGAGAGACCCAGTACTTC
.	TRBV9	TRBJ2-3	.	CASSVGLVGTDTQYF	TGTGCCAGCAGCGTAGGGCTAGTTGGCACAGATACGCAGTATTTT
TRBD1	TRBV27	TRBJ1-4	.	CATGQGATNEKLFF	TGTGCCACCGGACAGGGAGCAACTAATGAAAAACTGTTTTTT
TRBD1	TRBV18	TRBJ1-1	few	CASSLTGTGEWTEAFF	TGTGCCAGCTCTCTAACGGGGACAGGGGAATGGACTGAAGCTTTCTTT
.	TRBV5-1	TRBJ1-6	.	CASSLGQGSNSPLHF	TGCGCCAGCAGCTTGGGGCAGGGAAGTAATTCACCCCTCCACTTT
.	TRBV4-3	TRBJ2-4	.	CASSQAGGWGNIQYF	TGCGCCAGCAGCCAGGCAGGGGGGTGGGGAAACATTCAGTACTTC
TRBD1	TRBV5-6	TRBJ2-7	.	CASSPGQGGEQYF	TGTGCCAGCAGCCCGGGACAGGGCGGCGAGCAGTACTTC
TRBD2	TRBV5-6	TRBJ2-1	.	CASSLAGLAGPGEQFF	TGTGCCAGCAGCTTGGCGGGACTAGCGGGACCTGGGGAGCAGTTCTTC
.	TRBV5-1	TRBJ2-7	once	CASSLGRNSYEQYF	TGCGCCAGCAGCTTGGGTAGAAACTCCTACGAGCAGTACTTC
.	TRBV6-1	TRBJ2-3	once	CASSEIRGDTQYF	TGTGCCAGCAGTGAAATACGGGGAGATACGCAGTATTTT
TRBD1	TRBV11-2	TRBJ1-2	once	CASSSLELTDNRGYGYTF	TGTGCCAGCAGCTCCCTCGAGCTTACCGACAACAGGGGCTATGGCTACACCTTC
TRBD1	TRBV6-5	TRBJ1-6	.	CASSRDRNNSPLHF	TGTGCCAGCAGTCGGGACAGAAATAATTCACCCCTCCACTTT
.	TRBV20-1	TRBJ1-1	few	CSTGSGTEAFF	TGCAGTACAGGGTCGGGCACTGAAGCTTTCTTT
TRBD1	TRBV10-3	TRBJ2-5	once	CATTGNQETQYF	TGTGCCACGACAGGGAACCAAGAGACCCAGTACTTC
TRBD1	TRBV2	TRBJ1-2	.	CASTLSGQRYGYTF	TGTGCCAGCACCCTCTCGGGACAGCGATATGGCTACACCTTC
.	TRBV7-2	TRBJ1-3	.	CASSLGVSGNTIYF	TGTGCCAGCAGCTTAGGAGTCTCTGGAAACACCATATATTTT
TRBD1	TRBV7-9	TRBJ2-7	.	CASSSRAGQGLDEQYF	TGTGCCAGCAGCTCGAGGGCGGGACAGGGTTTGGACGAGCAGTACTTC
TRBD1	TRBV5-5	TRBJ1-2	.	CASSSSTGQGLDGYTF	TGTGCCAGCAGCTCCTCCACGGGACAGGGCTTGGATGGCTACACCTTC
.	TRBV6-2/TRBV6-3	TRBJ1-4	.	CASSYPGAWNEKLFF	TGTGCCAGCAGTTACCCTGGGGCCTGGAATGAAAAACTGTTTTTT
.	TRBV6-1	TRBJ1-2	.	CASSDQGLYGYTF	TGTGCCAGCAGTGACCAGGGTTTATATGGCTACACCTTC
TRBD1	TRBV6-6	TRBJ1-6	.	CASSPGQGLSPLHF	TGTGCCAGCAGTCCGGGACAGGGTCTTTCACCCCTCCACTTT
TRBD2	TRBV2	TRBJ2-1	.	CASSRSGSRDNEQFF	TGTGCCAGCAGTCGTAGCGGGAGCCGGGACAATGAGCAGTTCTTC
.	TRBV4-3	TRBJ1-5	.	CASSQGRDQPQHF	TGCGCCAGCAGCCAAGGCAGGGATCAGCCCCAGCATTTT
.	TRBV7-8	TRBJ1-1	.	CASSLDRTNTEAFF	TGTGCCAGCAGCTTAGACAGGACGAACACTGAAGCTTTCTTT
.	TRBV6-1	TRBJ1-1	.	CASSEVGGVGTEAFF	TGTGCCAGCAGTGAAGTGGGAGGGGTGGGGACTGAAGCTTTCTTT
TRBD2	TRBV6-6	TRBJ2-1	few	CASSYPRLAGVEEQFF	TGTGCCAGCAGTTACCCACGACTAGCGGGAGTAGAGGAGCAGTTCTTC
.	TRBV5-1	TRBJ2-2	few	CASSLLQGHNGELFF	TGCGCCAGCAGCTTGCTCCAGGGGCATAACGGGGAGCTGTTTTTT
.	TRBV6-1	TRBJ2-7	.	CASSEGPTYEQYF	TGTGCCAGCAGTGAGGGGCCCACCTACGAGCAGTACTTC
.	TRBV5-1	TRBJ2-7	.	CASSTGGGPYEQYF	TGCGCCAGCAGTACCGGAGGGGGCCCCTACGAGCAGTACTTC
.	TRBV7-9	TRBJ2-7	.	CASSSTGGSLREQYF	TGTGCCAGCAGCTCCACCGGCGGGTCTTTAAGGGAGCAGTACTTC
.	TRBV9	TRBJ1-4	.	CASSPQAAVRANEKLFF	TGTGCCAGCAGCCCCCAAGCGGCGGTGCGGGCTAATGAAAAACTGTTTTTT
TRBD2	TRBV5-1	TRBJ2-3	.	CASSGGSQGWGTDTQYF	TGCGCCAGCAGCGGCGGGAGCCAGGGATGGGGCACAGATACGCAGTATTTT
.	TRBV6-2/TRBV6-3	TRBJ2-1	.	CASSYTSFYNEQFF	TGTGCCAGCAGTTACACGAGCTTTTACAATGAGCAGTTCTTC
.	TRBV6-2/TRBV6-3	TRBJ1-1	.	CASSFGLDRLEAFF	TGTGCCAGCAGCTTCGGACTGGATCGCCTTGAAGCTTTCTTT
TRBD1	TRBV5-1	TRBJ1-1	few	CASSPPGGEVFF	TGCGCCAGCAGTCCACCAGGGGGCGAAGTTTTCTTT
.	TRBV3-1/TRBV3-2	TRBJ1-2	.	CASSQVAGSGYTF	TGTGCCAGCAGCCAAGTTGCAGGTTCTGGCTACACCTTC
.	TRBV3-1/TRBV3-2	TRBJ1-2	few	CASSLGGDGYTF	TGTGCCAGCAGCCTCGGGGGGGATGGCTACACCTTC
.	TRBV11-3	TRBJ2-7	.	CASSEGGLSYEQYF	TGTGCCAGCAGCGAGGGAGGTCTCTCCTACGAGCAGTACTTC
TRBD2	TRBV18	TRBJ2-1	.	CASSPRGGRLFF	TGTGCCAGCTCACCACGCGGCGGGAGGCTGTTCTTC
TRBD2	TRBV5-1	TRBJ2-1	.	CASSPPGLGVDEQFF	TGCGCCAGCAGTCCGCCGGGACTAGGGGTCGATGAGCAGTTCTTC
TRBD2	TRBV2	TRBJ2-5	.	CASSLSGGGQETQYF	TGTGCCAGCAGCCTTAGCGGGGGGGGGCAAGAGACCCAGTACTTC
TRBD1	TRBV18	TRBJ1-1	once	CASSITPPGQANTEAFF	TGTGCCAGCTCCATAACACCTCCTGGACAGGCTAACACTGAAGCTTTCTTT
.	TRBV5-1	TRBJ2-5	.	CASSLAVSVQETQYF	TGCGCCAGCAGCTTGGCCGTCTCCGTCCAAGAGACCCAGTACTTC
TRBD1	TRBV6-5	TRBJ1-1	once	CASRVGQGETFEAFF	TGTGCCAGCAGGGTGGGACAGGGAGAAACCTTTGAAGCTTTCTTT
TRBD1	TRBV7-8	TRBJ1-2	once	CASSLRRDSLYGYTF	TGTGCCAGCAGCTTACGCCGGGACAGCCTTTATGGCTACACCTTC
.	TRBV5-6	TRBJ1-5	.	CASSRYNQPQHF	TGTGCCAGCAGCCGCTACAATCAGCCCCAGCATTTT
TRBD2	TRBV2	TRBJ2-1	.	CASSEARGLAYDEQFF	TGTGCCAGCAGTGAAGCGAGGGGACTAGCGTATGATGAGCAGTTCTTC
.	TRBV6-2/TRBV6-3	TRBJ1-2	.	CASSYNTRGKPGYTF	TGTGCCAGCAGTTACAATACCCGAGGGAAGCCTGGCTACACCTTC
TRBD1	TRBV6-5	TRBJ1-5	.	CASSPDRVAQPQHF	TGTGCCAGCAGCCCGGACAGGGTAGCTCAGCCCCAGCATTTT